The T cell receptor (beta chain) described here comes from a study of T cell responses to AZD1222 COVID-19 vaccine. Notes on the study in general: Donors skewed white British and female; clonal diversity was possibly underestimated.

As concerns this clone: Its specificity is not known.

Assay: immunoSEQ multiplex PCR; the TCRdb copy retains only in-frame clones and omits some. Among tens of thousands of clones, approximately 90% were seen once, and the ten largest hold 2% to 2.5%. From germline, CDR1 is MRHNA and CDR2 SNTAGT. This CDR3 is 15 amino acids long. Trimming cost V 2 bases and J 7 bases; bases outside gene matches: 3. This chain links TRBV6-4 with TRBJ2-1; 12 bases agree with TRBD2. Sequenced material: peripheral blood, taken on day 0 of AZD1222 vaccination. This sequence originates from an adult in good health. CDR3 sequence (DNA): TGTGCCAGCAGTGACCCGGGACTAGCGGGTAATGAGCAGTTCTTC. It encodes CASSDPGLAGNEQFF.